The source of this T cell receptor (beta chain) is a study of T-cell reconstitution after alpha-beta-depleted transplantation in children. Unique molecular identifiers were incorporated when the TCRbeta library was constructed. TCRdb re-called the PCR reads through MiXCR, storing one row per CDR3 protein. Of 700,000 to 950,000 distinct CDR3 sequences listed, roughly 15% were seen once; the top ten hold under 6%. This clonotype has more than one count but fewer than ten. The antigen is not known. The V end lost 1 base, the J end lost 0 bases, and 8 bases lay between the germline ends. The CDR3 covers 15 residues. Germline loops: CDR1 SGHDT, CDR2 YYEEEE. Findings and caveats of the study: The authors attributed T-cell counts and diversity one year after transplant mostly to newly produced T cells. Several hundred expanded graft clones reportedly supplied alpha-beta T cells about two months after transplant. Recipient T cells and thymic progenitors that survived were the source of the high TCRbeta diversity seen at day 60 in some patients.

The sequencing here drew on PBMCs, mostly from graft donor cells, taken 360 days after TCRalphabeta/CD19-depleted stem cell transplant. The TCR was taken from a male patient younger than 18 who had a stem cell transplant for acute lymphoblastic leukemia, so the T cells may come from the graft donor. The V and J genes are TRBV5-6 and TRBJ2-1; D gene ambiguous. The CDR3 region is CASSLTLYSYNEQFF. The CDR3 region has the DNA TGTGCCAGCAGCTTGACTCTGTACTCCTACAATGAGCAGTTCTTC.